This TCR beta chain was profiled in a study of T cell responses to AZD1222 COVID-19 vaccine. Findings and caveats of the study: Unmutated variant regions are reportedly the target of nearly half of TCRs that are spike-specific. Among AZD1222 vaccinees, only 5 to 7 were seropositive at baseline. When two AZD1222 doses had been given, Spike-specific TCR breadth and depth rose. Sampling that yielded the repertoires occurred only after the peak T cell response.

The repertoire was sequenced with immunoSEQ multiplex PCR; TCRdb's copy has only in-frame clones and lacks some. This sample carries roughly 65,000 clones, around 78% of them seen once, and the ten largest clones take about 23%. Germline values: CDR1 MNHEY, CDR2 SVGAGI. The CDR3 has 14 residues. V was pared by 5 bases and J by 0 bases, with 8 bases between. Regarding this clone: Antigen: not known.

The V call is TRBV6-5, the J call TRBJ1-3, with D uncertain. This receptor was taken from an adult who received the AZD1222 COVID-19 vaccine. The sequencing here drew on peripheral blood, taken 28 days after the second AZD1222 dose. CDR3 DNA sequence: TGTGCCAGCAGTCCAATACACTCTGGAAACACCATATATTTT. This sequence encodes CASSPIHSGNTIYF.